These T cell receptor beta chains were read from a single sample in a study of blood T cell repertoires in COVID-19. Measured with immunoSEQ multiplex PCR; TCRdb has only the in-frame clones, and not every one. The sample lists around 300,000 clones, 85% to 90% seen once, with 2% to 3% in the top ten. The material sequenced was PBMCs or T cells enriched from blood (not recorded which). Receptors originate from a woman younger than 30 who had recovered from COVID-19. CDR3s include the opening cysteine and the closing phenylalanine or tryptophan. D genes are given only for firm matches. Only some rows state a clone size, as once, few, many or a class for expanded clones.

D	size	V	J	CDR3	DNA
NA	NA	TRBV5-8	TRBJ2-1	CASREERANEQFF	TGTGCCAGCAGAGAGGAGAGGGCGAATGAGCAGTTCTTC
NA	NA	TRBV19	TRBJ1-1	CASSLLGFNTEAFF	TGTGCCAGTAGCCTCCTAGGATTTAACACTGAAGCTTTCTTT
TRBD2	NA	TRBV7-8	TRBJ2-2	CASSPTSGGNTGELFF	TGTGCCAGCAGCCCCACTAGCGGGGGAAACACCGGGGAGCTGTTTTTT
NA	NA	TRBV2	TRBJ1-1	CASSGNRDTEAFF	TGTGCCAGCAGTGGGAACAGGGACACTGAAGCTTTCTTT
NA	NA	TRBV28	TRBJ2-1	CASSSLDREDNEQFF	TGTGCCAGCAGTAGCCTCGACAGGGAGGACAATGAGCAGTTCTTC
NA	NA	TRBV28	TRBJ2-3	CASRPSGTDTQYF	TGTGCCAGCAGACCAAGCGGGACAGATACGCAGTATTTT
NA	NA	TRBV5-4	TRBJ1-2	CASSLDTGGGGYTF	TGTGCCAGCAGCTTGGATACGGGGGGCGGGGGCTACACCTTC
NA	NA	TRBV4-2	TRBJ1-2	CASSPHSSGQAVGYTF	TGTGCCAGCAGCCCCCATTCCTCCGGGCAAGCGGTTGGCTACACCTTC
TRBD1	NA	TRBV7-8	TRBJ1-2	CASRQGGSDYGYTF	TGTGCCAGCAGGCAAGGGGGCTCAGACTATGGCTACACCTTC
TRBD2	NA	TRBV9	TRBJ2-1	CASSQGLADLEQFF	TGTGCCAGCAGCCAGGGACTAGCGGACCTCGAGCAGTTCTTC
TRBD1	once	TRBV29-1	TRBJ2-5	CSARTGGLETQYF	TGCAGCGCACGGACAGGGGGCTTGGAGACCCAGTACTTC